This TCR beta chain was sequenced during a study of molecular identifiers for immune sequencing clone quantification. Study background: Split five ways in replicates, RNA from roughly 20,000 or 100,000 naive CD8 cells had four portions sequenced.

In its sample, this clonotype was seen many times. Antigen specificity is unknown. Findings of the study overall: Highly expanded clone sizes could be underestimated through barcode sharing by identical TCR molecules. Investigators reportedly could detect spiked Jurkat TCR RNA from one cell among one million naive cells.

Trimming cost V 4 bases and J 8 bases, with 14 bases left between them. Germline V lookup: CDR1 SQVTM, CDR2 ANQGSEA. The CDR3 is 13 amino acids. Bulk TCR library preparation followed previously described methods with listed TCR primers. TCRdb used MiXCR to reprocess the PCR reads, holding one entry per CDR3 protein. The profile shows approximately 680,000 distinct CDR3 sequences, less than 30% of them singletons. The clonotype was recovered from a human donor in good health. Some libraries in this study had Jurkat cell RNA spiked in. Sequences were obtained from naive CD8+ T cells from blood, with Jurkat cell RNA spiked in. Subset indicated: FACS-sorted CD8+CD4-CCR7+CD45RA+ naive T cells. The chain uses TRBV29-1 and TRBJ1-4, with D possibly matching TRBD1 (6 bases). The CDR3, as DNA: TGCAGCGTTGGACGGGGGGCAGGGGAAAAACTGTTTTTT. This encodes CSVGRGAGEKLFF.